This TCR beta chain appears in the sequencing data of a study of blood T cell repertoires in COVID-19. Overall study context: Samples representing acute and convalescent COVID-19 were sourced from the United States, Italy and Spain. PBMCs, B-cell-depleted T cells, or T cells provided the cDNA or gDNA that made up the material.

With 6 bases clipped from V and 7 bases from J, the junction kept 14 bases outside the gene matches. Germline V CDR1 and CDR2: MNHEY, SVGAGI. The CDR3 is made up of 15 amino acids. As originally analysed: Nucleated cell counts were estimated from reference gene primer amplification. Clones were sequenced by immunoSEQ multiplex PCR, and TCRdb holds only the in-frame ones, with some missing. The V and J calls and clone size are taken from that table; D and trimming were inferred from the DNA. The repertoire holds roughly 200,000 clones, 84% seen once, with about 12% in the top ten. Specimen: peripheral blood. This chain uses TRBV6-5 with TRBJ2-7, with TRBD1 matching 8 bases. This TCR was sampled from a human donor in a cohort sampled during active COVID-19. The CDR3 sequence is CASSPMGQVLREQYF. The CDR3 bases are TGTGCCAGCAGCCCAATGGGACAGGTCCTACGTGAGCAGTACTTC.